One T cell receptor (beta chain) is described in this entry. The data originate from a study of blood T cell repertoires in COVID-19. Study as a whole: T cells, B-cell-depleted T cells, or PBMCs provided the cDNA or gDNA that served as material.

The CDR3 is 15 amino acids. Trimming at V came to 5 bases and at J to 3 bases, leaving 5 bases not matched to a gene. Germline assignment: CDR1 MGHDK and CDR2 SYGVNS. Using immunoSEQ multiplex PCR, the repertoire was profiled, and TCRdb retains in-frame clones only, with some absent. Of 90,000 or so clones in the sample, roughly 89% were seen once. Sequencing was done on a sample of peripheral blood. The TCR originated in a woman aged 65 to 85 with acute or convalescent COVID-19. V gene TRBV25-1 combines with J gene TRBJ2-7; 12 nucleotides line up with TRBD2. DNA of the CDR3: TGTGCCAGCAGTCCCCCGGGACTAGCGGGCTACGAGCAGTACTTC. It yields the protein CASSPPGLAGYEQYF.